Each of the 20 T cell receptor beta chains below was sequenced from the same sample in a study of shared clonotypes between healthy human individuals. This table comes from immunoSEQ multiplex PCR, and its TCRdb copy is limited to in-frame clones, with some not included. The table has roughly 2,300,000 clones, around 90% seen once. The specimen sequenced was naive CD4+ T cells from PBMCs. Indicated subset: CD45RA+ positively selected. The receptors stem from a man aged 18 to 29 in good health. Some clones in this sample may be carry-over from other donors' samples.

This clone came up a few times. The V gene is TRBV11-2, the J gene TRBJ1-1; no firm D call. Germline assignment: CDR1 SGHAT and CDR2 FQNNGV. The V end lost 5 bases, the J end lost 4 bases, and 17 bases lay between the germline ends. This CDR3 has 15 amino acids. The DNA of the CDR3 is TGTGCCAGCAGCATCACGAGGATTGAAGGCACTGAAGCTTTCTTT. It translates to CASSITRIEGTEAFF.

The chain links TRBV9 to TRBJ1-5; D is uncertain. Between the trimmed V and J ends, which lost 7 bases and 0 bases, there was a span of 11 bases. Germline V lookup: CDR1 SGDLS, CDR2 YYNGEE. The CDR3 is 14 residues long. The DNA of the CDR3 is TGTGCCAGCTCTACTTCAGGTAGCAATCAGCCCCAGCATTTT. Translating gives CASSTSGSNQPQHF. The full variable domain, with the rest looked up from reference TRBV9 and TRBJ1-5, is DSGVTQTPKHLITATGQRVTLRCSPRSGDLSVYWYQQSLDQGLQFLIQYYNGEERAKGNILERFSAQQFPDLHSELNLSSLELGDSALYFCASSTSGSNQPQHFGDGTRLSIL.

The gene calls are TRBV6-5 and TRBJ2-7; possibly TRBD2 for D (5 bases). Trimming removed 0 bases from V and 1 base from J, with 13 bases in between. The CDR3 is 16 amino acids. CDR1 and CDR2 (germline): MNHEY, SVGAGI. The CDR3 protein is CASSYSRSGASYEQYF. The CDR3 nucleotides are TGTGCCAGCAGTTACTCGAGGAGCGGAGCTTCCTACGAGCAGTACTTC.

The chain is built from TRBV19 and TRBJ2-6; D might be TRBD1 (5 bases). Trimming cost V 6 bases and J 0 bases, with 9 bases left between them. Germline V gene lookup returns CDR1 LNHDA and CDR2 SQIVND (reference sequence). CDR3 size: 15 residues. In DNA form, the CDR3 reads TGTGCCAGTAGCAAACAGGTCTCTGGGGCCAACGTCCTGACTTTC. Its protein product is CASSKQVSGANVLTF.

The rearrangement uses TRBV7-8 and TRBJ1-2; no reliable D call. This CDR3 comprises 13 residues. From germline, CDR1 is SGHVS and CDR2 FQNEAQ. V lost 3 bases to trimming and J lost 2 bases, with 7 bases between them. The CDR3 loop reads CASSLEENYGYTF. CDR3 nucleotide sequence: TGTGCCAGCAGCTTGGAGGAGAACTATGGCTACACCTTC.

V usage is TRBV6-5 and J usage is TRBJ1-2; D is unresolved. This CDR3 comprises 11 residues. V was cut by 2 bases and J by 7 bases, with 5 bases left in between. From germline, CDR1 is MNHEY and CDR2 SVGAGI. CDR3 amino acids: CASSYGAGYTF. In DNA form, the CDR3 reads TGTGCCAGCAGTTACGGAGCTGGCTACACCTTC.

The chain uses TRBV2 and TRBJ2-1; the match to TRBD2 covers 10 bases. The length of the CDR3 is 17 residues. After removal of 3 bases from V and 5 bases from J, the junction contained 10 bases not matched to a gene. CDR1 is SNHLY, CDR2 FYNNEI, per germline. The CDR3 DNA reads TGTGCCAGCAGTGACCTAGGACTAGCGGACCGAGACAATGAGCAGTTCTTC. This sequence encodes CASSDLGLADRDNEQFF.

A remark on this clone: The sample holds other DNA sequences that translate to the same CDR3. The CDR3 DNA reads as TGTGCCAGCAGCTTGGGACAGGACTATGGCTACACCTTC. This gives the protein CASSLGQDYGYTF. This sequence joins TRBV7-9 and TRBJ1-2, with 8 nucleotides matching TRBD1. Per the germline V gene, CDR1 is SEHNR and CDR2 is FQNEAQ (reference sequence). Germline trimming cut 3 bases from V and 3 bases from J; bases unmatched to any gene: 0. The CDR3 has 13 residues.

For this clone: Additional DNA sequences in this sample encode the identical CDR3. This sequence joins TRBV28 and TRBJ1-1; D not certain. Germline V lookup: CDR1 MDHEN, CDR2 SYDVKM. The length of the CDR3 is 13 residues. Trimming left V 4 bases short and J 2 bases short, with 8 bases between. The CDR3: CASSSHLNTEAFF. The CDR3 nucleotides are TGTGCCAGCAGTTCCCATTTAAACACTGAAGCTTTCTTT.

V and J are TRBV6-1 and TRBJ2-7; maybe TRBD1 (6 bases). The CDR3 consists of 12 residues. V lost 5 bases to trimming and J lost 6 bases, with 11 bases between them. Germline assignment: CDR1 MNHNS and CDR2 SASEGT. CDR3 DNA: TGTGCCAGCAGTACCGGGACATTCGAGCAGTACTTC. It specifies CASSTGTFEQYF.

About this clone: At the DNA level, this CDR3 is encoded by other sequences in the same sample as well. CDR3 amino acids: CASSQAYEQYF. The DNA of the CDR3 is TGTGCCAGCAGCCAAGCCTACGAGCAGTACTTC. The J gene is TRBJ2-7, the V gene TRBV28; D not certain. The V end lost 6 bases, the J end lost 2 bases, and 5 bases lay between the germline ends. Germline V gene sequence: CDR1 MDHEN, CDR2 SYDVKM. There are 11 residues in the CDR3.

The CDR3 DNA reads as TGTGCCAGCTGTTTAGAGGGAGTTTACATGAATGAGCAGTTCTTC. It encodes CASCLEGVYMNEQFF. The chain carries TRBV7-9 and TRBJ2-1; D perhaps matches TRBD2 (5 bases). Between the trimmed V and J ends, which lost 8 bases and 7 bases, there was a span of 21 bases. CDR1 is SEHNR and CDR2 is FQNEAQ in the germline V gene (reference sequence). This CDR3 is 15 amino acids long. Full variable domain (remainder filled in from reference TRBV7-9 and TRBJ2-1): DTGVSQNPRHKITKRGQNVTFRCDPISEHNRLYWYRQTLGQGPEFLTYFQNEAQLEKSRLLSDRFSAERPKGSFSTLEIQRTEQGDSAMYLCASCLEGVYMNEQFFGPGTRLTVL.

The gene calls are TRBV29-1 and TRBJ2-5; D is unresolved. There are 13 residues in the CDR3. V shed 2 bases and J shed 4 bases, with 11 bases lying between them. CDR1 is SQVTM and CDR2 is ANQGSEA in the germline V gene. The CDR3 DNA reads as TGCAGCGTTGAACGGGTCAAGGGAGAGACCCAGTACTTC. This encodes CSVERVKGETQYF.

The chain combines TRBV5-4 with TRBJ2-7; 8 bases are shared with TRBD1. The CDR3 loop spans 15 amino acids. With 5 bases clipped from V and 4 bases from J, the junction kept 11 bases outside the gene matches. The germline V gene has CDR1 SGHNT and CDR2 YYREEE (reference sequence). The CDR3 loop is CASSNRDRSGYEQYF. The CDR3 DNA sequence: TGTGCCAGCAGTAACCGGGACAGGTCAGGATACGAGCAGTACTTC.

This chain uses TRBV11-3 with TRBJ2-2, with 15 bases aligning to TRBD2. V dropped 4 bases and J dropped 7; count of bases not matched to a gene: 7. The CDR3 contains 17 residues. Per the germline V gene, CDR1 is SGHNT and CDR2 is YENEEA. This CDR3 is CASSSPGLAGGDGELFF. In DNA form, the CDR3 reads TGTGCCAGCAGCTCCCCAGGACTAGCGGGAGGGGACGGGGAGCTGTTTTTT. Drawing the rest from reference TRBV11-3 and TRBJ2-2, the complete variable domain is EAGVVQSPRYKIIEKKQPVAFWCNPISGHNTLYWYLQNLGQGPELLIRYENEEAVDDSQLPKDRFSAERLKGVDSTLKIQPAELGDSAVYLCASSSPGLAGGDGELFFGEGSRLTVL.

The CDR3 region has the DNA TGTGCCAGCAGCTACCGACTAGCGGGGGCCTACGAGCAGTACTTC. Translated, it gives CASSYRLAGAYEQYF. The rearrangement joins TRBV11-2 to TRBJ2-7; 12 bases are a match to TRBD2. Germline V lookup: CDR1 SGHAT, CDR2 FQNNGV. J lost 2 bases, V lost 4 bases, and 3 bases had no gene match. This CDR3 comprises 15 residues.

In regard to this clone: Other DNA sequences in this sample translate to the same CDR3. The chain has TRBV5-1 and TRBJ1-5; 10 bases line up with TRBD1. The junction had 1 base not matched to a gene; V was cut back by 0 bases and J by 4 bases. Germline CDR1 and CDR2: SGHRS and YFSETQ. The CDR3 runs to 15 residues. This CDR3 reads CASSLGTGGNQPQHF. CDR3 coding DNA: TGCGCCAGCAGCTTGGGGACAGGGGGGAATCAGCCCCAGCATTTT.

There are a few counts of this clone. The J gene is TRBJ1-4, the V gene TRBV2; D possibly corresponds to TRBD1 (6 bases). Trimming took off 6 bases at V and 10 bases at J, with 9 bases between the two ends. The CDR3 has 11 amino acids. Germline V CDR1 and CDR2: SNHLY, FYNNEI. The CDR3 sequence: CASREGGKLFF. As DNA, the CDR3 is TGTGCCAGCAGGGAGGGGGGAAAACTGTTTTTT. The full variable domain, completed using reference TRBV2 and TRBJ1-4, is EPEVTQTPSHQVTQMGQEVILRCVPISNHLYFYWYRQILGQKVEFLVSFYNNEISEKSEIFDDQFSVERPDGSNFTLKIRSTKLEDSAMYFCASREGGKLFFGSGTQLSVL.

The chain carries TRBV15 and TRBJ1-2; perhaps TRBD1 as D (5 bases). Trimming removed 5 bases from V and 7 bases from J, with 17 bases in between. Germline CDR1 is LNHNV and CDR2 is YYDKDF (reference sequence). The CDR3 is 14 residues long. The chain's CDR3 is CATSPRQGGGGYTF. The CDR3, as DNA: TGTGCCACCAGCCCCCGGCAGGGCGGGGGTGGCTACACCTTC.

As DNA, the CDR3 is TGTGCCAGCAGTGGACGGCTCACTGAAGCTTTCTTT. It codes for CASSGRLTEAFF. The chain uses TRBV28 and TRBJ1-1; D is unresolved. Germline lookup yields CDR1 MDHEN and CDR2 SYDVKM. The ends were cut back, 5 bases at V and 4 bases at J, with 8 bases in the middle. This CDR3 has 12 amino acids.